This T cell receptor (beta chain) was retrieved from a study of cytomegalovirus exposure and HLA in healthy donors (dated by TCRdb to 2015 to 2018). Concerning the study at large: An earlier analysis of around 600 of the donors reported 250 to 350 Gb of sequence data and 117 million unique TCR beta sequences from roughly 200 million T cells. Every repertoire in the discovery cohort had been generated on one and the same sequencing platform. Typing coverage differed by locus: A, B, C, DRB1 and DQB1 were typed in about 629-640 donors, DQA1 in about 550, DPA1 in approximately 610, and DPB1 in 450 to 480. About 330 gigabases of sequencing data and around 80 million unique TCR sequences made up an early release that covered 500 to 700 HLA-typed donors. The genetic ancestry cluster associated with self-reported Caucasian donors included over 65% of the roughly 410 genotyped donors. Among a few hundred genotyped donors of the cohort, an average of 235,054 unique TCR beta nucleotide sequences were sequenced per donor, 15% to 20% of them non-productive. A separate validation cohort of about 110 different subjects was used in addition to the 666-subject first cohort. The aim of the study was to test whether cataloging public T cell receptors could identify signatures of past pathogen exposure. Donor age, sex, ethnicity and CMV serostatus were compiled alongside the repertoire data. High-throughput TCR immunosequencing, statistical association of individual TCRs with disease status, and machine learning were combined to predict cytomegalovirus infection status. Roughly five DR-DQ haplotypes were handled as single units for association and clustering because linkage in the cohort was strong. Genome-wide SNP genotypes for about 65% of the roughly 670 donors were used in a later genetic analysis, which treated that subset as a discovery cohort. Rather than drawing on any new phenotypic data, the later analysis identified candidate immune exposures from TCR beta sequences and the way those sequences occurred across donors. HLA typing covered class I and class II loci at four-digit resolution. The T cell repertoires of several hundred subjects were profiled by immunosequencing and related to cytomegalovirus serostatus. In a later analysis, previously published TCR beta repertoires from more than 500 donors were re-analyzed and high-resolution HLA genotyping was added so that TCR occurrence patterns could be studied. In an earlier analysis of 587 of the donors, high-throughput TCR beta sequencing was used to judge whether each TCR beta V gene segment behaved as functional or pseudogenic.

The cohort was made up of 650 to 700 healthy bone marrow donors. All cohort members were sampled while nominally healthy, although unrecorded immune exposures were likely present. The donor was CMV seronegative and was included in the group of a few hundred seronegative cohort members. Each donor provided a peripheral blood sample, and peripheral blood mononuclear cells were used for TCR beta sequencing. Genomic DNA extraction from the blood cell samples was performed with the Qiagen DNeasy Blood Extraction Kit. General conclusions and limits of the study: The classifier was reported to diagnose cytomegalovirus status with high specificity and sensitivity in both the original and validation cohorts. In a later genetic analysis, a missense DCLRE1C variant was associated with V-gene and J-gene trimming of TCR beta chains, and the association was replicated in an independent cohort. Specific HLA alleles were associated with 15,000 to 20,000 TCR beta sequences at a false discovery rate of 0.05 in a later analysis. A further reported finding was that TCR beta sequences accurately predicted the HLA-A and HLA-B alleles for most subjects in the first cohort. Several of the top co-occurrence clusters appeared to be linked to parvovirus B19, influenza, CMV and Epstein-Barr virus, according to a later analysis. Because counts were too low, around 18 rarely observed V segments, including chromosome 9 orphons, were left out of the earlier analysis of about 620 of the donors. Some IMGT-functional V segments, including TRBV6-2 and TRBV6-3, could not be told apart with the 87-base-pair reads, so those segments were excluded. Linkage disequilibrium might explain the correlated functional status among segregating V segments, but an unknown experimental factor could not be excluded. Broadly in line with IMGT annotations, most TCR beta V segments showed up in productive rearrangements about 87% or about 30% of the time in an earlier analysis of approximately 640 of the donors. The only immune exposure information available for the cohort was CMV serostatus. A later analysis found that TCR association rates varied across HLA loci, with DRB1 alleles showing the most associated TCRs and HLA-C alleles the fewest. The study gave a list of under 200 TCR beta chains associated with cytomegalovirus. The authors suggested that the approach could potentially be extended to other disease states and immunological phenotypes. A later analysis found that HLA-associated TCR beta chains were more clonally expanded and had lower generation probabilities than equally common non-associated chains. A later analysis found that most CMV-associated TCR beta chains appeared HLA-restricted, with HLA associations seemingly driven largely by CMV exposure. In vitro tests confirmed that a few of the cytomegalovirus-associated TCR beta chains recognize cytomegalovirus antigens. Roughly uniform sequencing depth across donors was assumed in presence/absence analyses, although this assumption may not hold. The cohort was sequenced for TCR beta chains only, and without alpha or paired-chain data the features that could be detected were limited. Most TCR sequences were seen in very few donors, while some public TCRs were found in many individuals. Compared with the roughly 700-donor mean, donors in an Asian-associated ancestry cluster had fewer N-insertions in productive TCRs, according to a later genetic analysis. When HLA alleles, especially DR and DQ, strongly co-occurred, attributing TCR associations to individual alleles was difficult. Because some donors lacked HLA typing at each locus, the association tests relied only on the typed subset. A cluster of highly shared sequence variants was judged likely to represent a technical artifact of the sequencing pipeline.

Germline trimming amounts to 0 bases on V and 2 bases on J, with 3 as the count of junction bases outside the gene matches. Its CDR3 holds 16 amino acids, cysteine through phenylalanine. Only CDR3 DNA remains: 48 bases, in frame from the first base. CDR1 and CDR2 are read off the germline V gene as MNHEY and SVGAGI. This clone turned up a few times. Its antigen has not been determined. Per-base quality was not reported, and no clone a single base away is much larger than it. Library prep was done by the immunoSEQ multiplex PCR assay. The multiplex PCR relied on a mix of 60 forward primers for TCR Vbeta segments and 13 reverse primers for TCR Jbeta segments. Amplification of the CDR3 region of rearranged TCR beta genes was performed with a multiplex PCR assay on genomic DNA. Amplified TCR beta libraries were sequenced as 87-base-pair reads on the Illumina HiSeq System. The paper's processing steps were these. In a later analysis, about 80 million unique TCR beta chains were counted across the 690 or so repertoires, and roughly 9.9 million of these chains were shared by at least two donors. Raw reads were error-corrected and collapsed into unique sequences by a nearest-neighbor algorithm in which closely related sequences were merged to remove PCR and sequencing errors. Alignment of CDR3 sequences to IMGT reference sequences was used to assign V, D and J gene segments. For a sequence to be retained, a match of at least six nucleotides to both a V gene segment and a J gene segment was required. Rearrangements were called productive when the CDR3 lacked stop codons and stayed in frame with V and J; all others were non-productive. Following IMGT convention, CDR3 was defined as the stretch from the second conserved V-encoded cysteine to the conserved J-encoded phenylalanine. Sequences without an unambiguous match to a single V gene segment were excluded from the earlier analysis of about 630 of the donors. An earlier analysis of 587 of the donors called V segments functional above 56.7% productive rearrangements and segregating when the between-donor standard deviation exceeded 5%. A statistical classification framework was built to diagnose cytomegalovirus status from the catalog of TCR beta chain sequences. V and J gene assignment, in a later analysis, came from comparing TCR nucleotide sequences with IMGT/GENE-DB human TR gene sequences. A later analysis assigned CDR3 sequences and most-parsimonious VDJ recombination scenarios with the TCRdist pipeline. In a later analysis, each TCR beta chain was defined by its CDR3 amino acid sequence together with its V-gene family, and reads without a unique V-gene family were excluded. As a way to deal with suspected cross-contamination and a sequencing artifact, a later analysis dropped roughly 620 nucleotide sequences that were highly shared and had low generation probability. For each public chain, a later analysis derived a clonal expansion index from normalized ranks of inferred template counts within each repertoire. A later analysis computed generation probabilities with a VDJ recombination model fitted to out-of-frame rearrangements, and checked the results against IGoR. A later analysis scored TCR-TCR, TCR-HLA and TCR-CMV co-occurrence with hypergeometric tests, applying a repertoire-size bias correction to TCR pairs. To estimate false discovery rates, a later analysis permuted the HLA or CMV assignments 20 times. In a later analysis, co-occurring TCRs were grouped using DBSCAN, and TCRdist sequence similarity was added for clustering within HLA-allele-positive subsets. For co-occurrence clustering, repertoires with fewer than 30,000 or more than 120,000 public chains were excluded, along with five repertoires with anomalous nucleotide sharing. The table comes from immuneACCESS by way of TCRdb, which keeps in-frame sequences with V and J called. Part of the clones is missing from these tables; in studies checked, under half for an unresolved V gene and the rest for unknown reasons. V and J calls and clone size are those listed in that table; D and trimming were worked out from the DNA. The table for this sample lists 100,000 or so clones; about 69% of them were counted only once. The ten most abundant clones make up 1.3% of the sample.

The sequenced material came from PBMCs. This receptor chain uses TRBV6-5 and TRBJ1-3; TRBD1 agrees with 8 junctional bases. The sequence was obtained from a middle-aged man in good health and CMV-seronegative. The nucleotides read TGTGCCAGCAGTTACTCGAGGACAGGGACTGGAAACACCATATATTTT. Translated, it reads CASSYSRTGTGNTIYF.